This entry is about one TCR beta chain. Its antigen is unknown. The read finishes 3 residues shy of the CDR3 end, and the germline J gene is used to complete it. Genomic DNA, averaging approximately 1,100 ng per sample, yielded TCR beta CDR3 via immunoSEQ. The table came from immunoSEQ multiplex PCR; TCRdb's copy has only in-frame clones and leaves some out. The repertoire table contains about 28,000 clones. J was trimmed by 0 bases and V by 5 bases; bases with no gene match: 12. The CDR3 is 18 amino acids. The germline V gene encodes CDR1 SNHLY and CDR2 FYNNEI. These data originate in a study of T cells in women clearing cervical HPV infection. Findings and caveats of the study: Combining TCR richness with V gene abundances gave approximately 0.84 AUC.

The receptor's source is a woman aged 18 to 75 with a cervical HPV16 infection that either progressed to CIN3+ or cleared (not recorded which). Specimen: blood buffy coat. The chain carries TRBV2 and TRBJ1-5, with 8 bases lining up with TRBD1. The CDR3 DNA, read in part, is TGTGCCAGCAGTAGCCCACCGGACAGGGTTTATAGCAATCAGCCC. Encoded protein: CASSSPPDRVYSNQP. The whole CDR3 region reads CASSSPPDRVYSNQPQHF.